The clone carrying this T cell receptor beta chain was seen at least ten times. TCR beta CDR3 region amplification was performed from RNA transcripts. The TCR CDR3 was amplified in a first-round RT-PCR using the HTBI primer set. TCRdb passed the multiplex PCR reads through MiXCR, listing each CDR3 protein once. This table holds roughly 560,000 distinct CDR3 sequences, about 15% found once. These data originate in a study of T cells in Graves' hyperthyroidism and ophthalmopathy. Germline V gene data show CDR1 as LNHDA and CDR2 as SQIVND (reference sequence). The CDR3 length is 14 residues. The V and J ends lost 6 bases and 1 base, in that order; junction bases with no gene match: 5.

Sequences were obtained from blood. The V and J genes are TRBV19 and TRBJ2-5; 7 bases are a match to TRBD1. This TCR was sampled from a woman aged 40 to 49 with Graves' ophthalmopathy. The CDR3 here is CASSPDRFQETQYF. DNA of the CDR3: TGTGCCAGTAGCCCGGACAGGTTCCAAGAGACCCAGTACTTC.